Detailed here is one TCR beta chain. Its antigen remains unidentified. A much larger clone lies one base from this, so it may be a read error. Genomic DNA yielded TCR beta CDR3, amplified by two-round multiplex PCR. Primers targeting each individual TRBV and TRBJ gene were applied in first-round PCR. Universal primers were used for second-round PCR. TCRdb independently ran MiXCR on the multiplex PCR reads; one entry per CDR3 protein. Altogether about 51,000 distinct CDR3 sequences are present, less than 35% being singletons, with the ten largest covering about a tenth. This entry is derived from a study of prognosis after radiotherapy for stage I lung cancer. On the study more broadly: The patients comprised 13 men and a handful of women, spanning ages roughly 53 to 85 and having a median of 74.5 years. Study-level findings and limits: In patients with versus without metastases, TRBV and TRBJ gene usage reportedly differed.

Germline V gene sequence: CDR1 MDHEN, CDR2 SYDVKM. V shed 2 bases and J 4 bases; nucleotides not matched to a gene: 7. There are 15 residues in the CDR3. The sequencing here drew on PBMCs, taken before or after stereotactic body radiation therapy (not recorded which). This sequence originates from a donor older than 45 with non-small cell lung cancer. V gene TRBV28 combines with J gene TRBJ1-1; 7 bases fit TRBD1. In DNA form, the CDR3 reads TGTGCCAGCAGTTTAAGTGTTAGGGGGCCCACTGAAGCTTTCTTT. It yields the protein CASSLSVRGPTEAFF.